This T cell receptor (beta chain) originates from a study of control samples from healthy donors and cancer patients. Germline CDR1 and CDR2: SGHAT and FQNNGV. V gave up 5 bases and J gave up 4 bases; unmatched junction bases: 9. This CDR3 has 15 residues. Sequencing used immunoSEQ multiplex PCR; TCRdb keeps in-frame clones, though not all of them. Found here are over 100,000 clones, roughly 90% of them singletons; the top ten hold 2% to 3%. Sequenced sample: blood. This TCR was recovered from a man aged 35-49 years in good health. The chain uses TRBV11-2 and TRBJ1-1; 8 nucleotides agree with TRBD1. CDR3 loop: CASSPGQGASTEAFF. The CDR3 DNA sequence: TGTGCCAGCAGCCCCGGGCAGGGGGCAAGCACTGAAGCTTTCTTT. The whole variable domain, remainder taken from reference TRBV11-2 and TRBJ1-1, is EAGVAQSPRYKIIEKRQSVAFWCNPISGHATLYWYQQILGQGPKLLIQFQNNGVVDDSQLPKDRFSAERLKGVDSTLKIQPAKLEDSAVYLCASSPGQGASTEAFFGQGTRLTVV.